This T cell receptor beta chain comes out of a study of blood T cell repertoires in COVID-19. Study-level information: Some COVID-19 samples were acute and others convalescent; all came from the United States, Italy and Spain. T cells, B-cell-depleted T cells, or PBMCs provided the cDNA or gDNA that served as material.

Germline assignment: CDR1 WNHNN and CDR2 SYGVQD (reference sequence). The ends were cut back, 7 bases at V and 5 bases at J, with 26 bases in the middle. This CDR3 contains 17 residues. This clone was counted a few times. In the original analysis: Amplifying reference gene primers gave estimates of nucleated cell counts. Clones were read by immunoSEQ multiplex PCR, and TCRdb kept only the in-frame ones, dropping some. The V and J calls and clone size were taken over from that table, and D and trimming were inferred from the DNA. Here the sample spans 200,000 to 250,000 clones, 86% being singletons. This TCR came from a man in his thirties or forties who had recovered from COVID-19. The V call is TRBV10-1, the J call TRBJ1-2; D perhaps matches TRBD1 (5 bases). Sequencing was performed on peripheral blood. In nucleotides, the CDR3 is TGCGCCAGCAACGTGGGCCCCCCAGCCGACAGACAGTATGGCTACACCTTC. Translation gives CASNVGPPADRQYGYTF.